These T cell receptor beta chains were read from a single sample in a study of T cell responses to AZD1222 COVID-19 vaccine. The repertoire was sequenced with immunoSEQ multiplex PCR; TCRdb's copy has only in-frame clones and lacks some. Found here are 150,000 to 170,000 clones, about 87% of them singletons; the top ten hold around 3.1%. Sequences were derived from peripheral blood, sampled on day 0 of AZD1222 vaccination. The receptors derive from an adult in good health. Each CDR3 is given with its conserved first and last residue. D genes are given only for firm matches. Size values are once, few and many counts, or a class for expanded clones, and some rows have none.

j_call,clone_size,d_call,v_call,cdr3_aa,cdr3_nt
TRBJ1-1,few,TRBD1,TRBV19,CASSIDGGTGVQPRGAFF,TGTGCCAGTAGTATAGACGGGGGTACAGGGGTACAACCGCGAGGAGCTTTCTTT
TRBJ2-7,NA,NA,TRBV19,CASSWQVLSYEQYF,TGTGCCAGTAGTTGGCAGGTTCTCTCCTACGAGCAGTACTTC
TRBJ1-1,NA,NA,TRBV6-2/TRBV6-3,CASSHNGGTEAFF,TGTGCCAGCAGCCACAACGGGGGAACTGAAGCTTTCTTT
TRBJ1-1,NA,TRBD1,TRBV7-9,CASSLAGGREAFF,TGTGCCAGCAGCTTAGCAGGGGGCAGGGAAGCTTTCTTT
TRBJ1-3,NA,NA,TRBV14,CASSQGRGQSSGNTIYF,TGTGCCAGCAGCCAAGGTCGAGGGCAGAGCTCTGGAAACACCATATATTTT
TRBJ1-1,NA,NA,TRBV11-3,CASSLQGTSTEAFF,TGTGCCAGCAGCTTACAGGGGACGAGCACTGAAGCTTTCTTT
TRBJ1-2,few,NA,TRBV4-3,CASSQDQGYYGYTF,TGCGCCAGCAGCCAAGATCAGGGGTACTATGGCTACACCTTC
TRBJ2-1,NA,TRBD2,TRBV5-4,CASSYGLAGGPNEQFF,TGTGCCAGCAGCTACGGACTAGCGGGGGGCCCTAATGAGCAGTTCTTC
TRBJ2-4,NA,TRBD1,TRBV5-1,CASETGGIQYF,TGCGCCAGCGAAACAGGGGGCATTCAGTACTTC
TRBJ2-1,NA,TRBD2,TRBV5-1,CASSVEPPGLAGNNEQFF,TGCGCCAGCAGCGTCGAACCACCGGGACTAGCGGGGAACAATGAGCAGTTCTTC
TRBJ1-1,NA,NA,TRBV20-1,CSARDGTEAFF,TGCAGTGCTAGAGATGGGACTGAAGCTTTCTTT
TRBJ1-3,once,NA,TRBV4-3,CASSQRGGGNTIYF,TGCGCCAGCAGCCAACGGGGTGGGGGAAACACCATATATTTT
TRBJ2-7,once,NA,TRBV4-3,CASSPGGTADEQYF,TGCGCCAGCAGCCCTGGGGGGACAGCTGACGAGCAGTACTTC
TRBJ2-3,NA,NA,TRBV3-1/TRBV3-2,CASSPEAGYTDTQYF,TGTGCCAGCAGCCCTGAGGCGGGGTACACAGATACGCAGTATTTT
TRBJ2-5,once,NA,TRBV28,CASSPGGREETQYF,TGTGCCAGCAGCCCCGGGGGGCGGGAAGAGACCCAGTACTTC
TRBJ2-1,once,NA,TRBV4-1,CASSQTGARSSYNEQFF,TGCGCCAGCAGCCAGACCGGGGCTAGGAGCTCCTACAATGAGCAGTTCTTC
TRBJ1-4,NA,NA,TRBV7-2,CASSLGEAGRGEKLFF,TGTGCCAGCAGCTTAGGGGAAGCAGGGAGGGGTGAAAAACTGTTTTTT
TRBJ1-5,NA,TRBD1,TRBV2,CASSVDRELQPQHF,TGTGCCAGCAGCGTTGACAGGGAACTTCAGCCCCAGCATTTT
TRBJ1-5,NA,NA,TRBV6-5,CASTGPLYNQPQHF,TGTGCCAGCACGGGCCCCCTCTACAATCAGCCCCAGCATTTT
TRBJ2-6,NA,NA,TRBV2,CATSSGANVLTF,TGTGCCACTAGTAGTGGGGCCAACGTCCTGACTTTC
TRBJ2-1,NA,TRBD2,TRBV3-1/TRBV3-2,CASSQGRLAGDTHCNEQFF,TGTGCCAGCAGCCAAGGTCGGCTAGCGGGGGACACCCACTGCAATGAGCAGTTCTTC
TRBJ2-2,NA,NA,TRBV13,CASSLVGGDTGELFF,TGTGCCAGCAGCTTGGTAGGGGGGGACACCGGGGAGCTGTTTTTT
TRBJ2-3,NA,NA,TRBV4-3,CASSQDGASTDTQYF,TGCGCCAGCAGCCAAGACGGGGCTAGCACAGATACGCAGTATTTT
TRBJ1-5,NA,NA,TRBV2,CASRRSNQPQHF,TGTGCCAGCAGGCGTAGCAATCAGCCCCAGCATTTT
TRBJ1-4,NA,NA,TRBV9,CASSLATNEKLFF,TGTGCCAGCAGCTTGGCAACTAATGAAAAACTGTTTTTT
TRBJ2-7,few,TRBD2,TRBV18,CASSTSGEQYF,TGTGCCAGCTCAACTAGCGGGGAGCAGTACTTC
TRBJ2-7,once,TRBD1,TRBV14,CASSQDWTGDEQYF,TGTGCCAGCAGCCAAGATTGGACAGGGGACGAGCAGTACTTC
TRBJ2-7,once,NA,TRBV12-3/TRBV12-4,CASSLQFYEQYF,TGTGCCAGCAGTTTACAATTCTACGAGCAGTACTTC